This T cell receptor (beta chain) derives from a study of patients and donors after allogeneic stem cell transplantation. In this sample, this clonotype turned up a few times. TCRdb itself ran the RT-PCR reads through MiXCR, one entry per CDR3 protein. The sample gives about 15,000 distinct CDR3 sequences, about 30% of which show up once; 35% to 40% is in the top ten. This CDR3 is 15 amino acids long. The V and J ends lost 4 bases and 0 bases respectively, with 12 bases between them. Germline V CDR1 and CDR2: LGHDT, YNNKEL (reference sequence). The V gene is TRBV3-1, the J gene TRBJ1-1, with D possibly matching TRBD1 (5 bases). This receptor was taken from a human donor who was either an allogeneic HSCT recipient or a stem cell or donor lymphocyte infusion donor (not recorded which). It is not recorded whose cells these are; they may come from a transplant donor. Sequenced: blood, either unsorted or a sorted T cell fraction (not recorded which). The CDR3 region is CASSLGGRMNTEAFF. The CDR3 DNA follows: TGTGCCAGCAGCCTCGGGGGACGGATGAACACTGAAGCTTTCTTT.